Given below is one T cell receptor (beta chain) in context. V was cut by 8 bases and J by 8 bases, with 7 bases left in between. The CDR3 is 11 residues long. From germline, CDR1 is LGHDT and CDR2 YNNKEL (reference sequence). The data were obtained in a study of control samples from healthy donors and cancer patients. The data were produced by immunoSEQ multiplex PCR, yet TCRdb's version contains in-frame clones alone and is incomplete. The sample lists some 160,000 clones; 89% were seen once. Source material: blood. This rearrangement joins TRBV3-1 (or the pseudogene TRBV3-2) to TRBJ1-6; no definite D call. This clonotype was obtained from a man aged 25-45 years in good health. The CDR3 reads CASSGDSPLHF. In DNA, the CDR3 is TGTGCCAGCTCAGGAGATTCACCCCTCCACTTT.